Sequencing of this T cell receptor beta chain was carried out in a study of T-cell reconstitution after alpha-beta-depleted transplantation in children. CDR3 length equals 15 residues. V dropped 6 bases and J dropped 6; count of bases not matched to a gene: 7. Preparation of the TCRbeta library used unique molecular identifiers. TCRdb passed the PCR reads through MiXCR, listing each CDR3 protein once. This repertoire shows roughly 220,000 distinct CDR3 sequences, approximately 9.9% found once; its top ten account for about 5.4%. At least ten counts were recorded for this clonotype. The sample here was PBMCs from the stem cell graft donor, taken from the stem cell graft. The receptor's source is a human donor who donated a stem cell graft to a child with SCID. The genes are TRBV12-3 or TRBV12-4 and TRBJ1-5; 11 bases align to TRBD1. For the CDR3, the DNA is TGTGCCAGCAGCCGAGGGACAGGGGGTTTTCAGCCCCAGCATTTT. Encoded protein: CASSRGTGGFQPQHF.